These 17 T cell receptor beta chains originate from one sample sequenced in a study of T cells in Graves' hyperthyroidism and ophthalmopathy. The source material, RNA transcripts, was used to amplify TCR beta CDR3 regions. The HTBI primer set was used in a first-round RT-PCR of the TCR CDR3. Each CDR3 protein is one row after TCRdb ran MiXCR on the multiplex PCR reads. In the table there are 750,000 to 950,000 distinct CDR3 sequences, approximately 40% of which are singletons. The source material was blood. All receptors come from a young man with Graves' hyperthyroidism.

The rearrangement uses TRBV5-1 and TRBJ1-5, with D possibly TRBD1 on 5 matching bases. Germline CDR1 reads SGHRS; CDR2 reads YFSETQ. Trimming shortened V by 4 bases and J by 3 bases, and 14 bases separated the two germline ends. CDR3 length: 15 residues. This chain's CDR3 is CASSPTGFHNQPQHF. The CDR3 DNA is TGCGCCAGCAGCCCTACAGGCTTCCACAATCAGCCCCAGCATTTT.

In this sample, this clonotype turned up many times. The V gene is TRBV29-1, the J gene TRBJ1-2, with 7 bases that match TRBD1. The germline V gene has CDR1 SQVTM and CDR2 ANQGSEA. The J segment lost 2 bases and the V segment lost 4 bases, leaving 13 bases of the junction unmatched. The CDR3 is made up of 16 amino acids. The CDR3 reads CSVGTGGSQRNYGYTF. The CDR3 DNA reads TGCAGCGTTGGGACAGGTGGTTCTCAGAGAAACTATGGCTACACCTTC.

About this clonotype itself: Germline and junction disagree at one end, which may indicate a read error. DNA for the CDR3: TGTGCCAGCACCAGAACAGGGGACACTCACTATGACTACACCTTC. Protein sequence: CASTRTGDTHYDYTF. This chain uses TRBV10-3 with TRBJ1-2, with 7 nucleotides matching TRBD1. The germline CDR1 and CDR2 sequences are ENHRY and SYGVKD. CDR3 length: 15 amino acids.

The chain uses TRBV5-4 and TRBJ2-5, with 7 nucleotides matching TRBD2. This CDR3 has 15 residues. V lost 1 base and J lost 5; bases outside the gene matches: 8. Looked up from germline, CDR1 is SGHNT and CDR2 is YYREEE (reference sequence). CDR3 in amino acids: CASSLWGGDGETQYF. As DNA, the CDR3 is TGTGCCAGCAGCTTGTGGGGGGGAGACGGGGAGACCCAGTACTTC.

The table lists this clonotype with a few counts. The CDR3 is CASSLAGLVTELFF. In DNA form, the CDR3 reads TGTGCCAGCAGCTTAGCGGGCCTTGTGACGGAGCTGTTTTTT. The chain recombines TRBV7-9 with TRBJ2-2; no definite D call. Trimming took 0 bases from V and 10 from J, leaving 12 bases between them. Germline assignment: CDR1 SEHNR and CDR2 FQNEAQ (reference sequence). This CDR3 is built from 14 residues.

Ten or more counts support this clonotype. The chain couples TRBV7-9 to TRBJ1-2; TRBD1 matches 8 bases. The CDR3 runs 15 residues. V lost 5 bases, J lost 4 bases, and 9 bases stayed unmatched. CDR1 and CDR2 (germline): SEHNR, FQNEAQ (reference sequence). The CDR3 region is CASSAGTGWAYGYTF. In DNA, the CDR3 is TGTGCCAGCAGCGCCGGGACAGGTTGGGCCTATGGCTACACCTTC.

This clonotype was counted a few times. V gene TRBV10-3 combines with J gene TRBJ2-7, with 8 bases aligning to TRBD2. The V segment lost 6 bases and the J segment 7 bases; nucleotides outside the gene matches: 14. CDR3 size: 15 residues. In germline, CDR1 is ENHRY, CDR2 SYGVKD. CDR3 sequence (DNA): TGTGCCATCAGGGGACTTTTTAGCGGGGCGGGGGAGCAGTACTTC. It specifies CAIRGLFSGAGEQYF.

This clonotype was observed a handful of times. The V gene is TRBV14, the J gene TRBJ1-2; D might be TRBD1 (5 bases). The germline V gene has CDR1 SGHDN and CDR2 FVKESK. The CDR3 loop spans 15 amino acids. Trimming removed 1 base from V and 4 bases from J, with 13 bases in between. The CDR3 here is CASSQVRGPIYGYTF. The DNA for the CDR3 is TGTGCCAGCAGCCAAGTCCGGGGACCCATCTATGGCTACACCTTC.

This clonotype is a singleton in its sample. This chain connects TRBV15 to TRBJ1-2; no clear D. The CDR3 extends over 13 amino acids. Per the germline V gene, CDR1 is LNHNV and CDR2 is YYDKDF (reference sequence). V gave up 0 bases and J gave up 8 bases, with 10 bases separating them. The CDR3 loop is CATSRERGTGYTF. For the CDR3, the DNA is TGTGCCACCAGCAGAGAGCGGGGAACGGGCTACACCTTC.

This clonotype was counted a single time. The chain recombines TRBV2 with TRBJ1-5, with a tentative D call TRBD1 (5 bases). Trimming shortened V by 8 bases and J by 7 bases, and 12 bases separated the two germline ends. The CDR3 extends over 12 amino acids. Germline lookup yields CDR1 SNHLY and CDR2 FYNNEI. As DNA, the CDR3 is TGTGCCAGCCAGATACGGGGGCAGCCCCAGCATTTT. Amino acids: CASQIRGQPQHF. Drawing the rest from reference TRBV2 and TRBJ1-5, the complete variable domain is EPEVTQTPSHQVTQMGQEVILRCVPISNHLYFYWYRQILGQKVEFLVSFYNNEISEKSEIFDDQFSVERPDGSNFTLKIRSTKLEDSAMYFCASQIRGQPQHFGDGTRLSIL.

This clonotype was seen at least ten times. The CDR3: CASTLVLFSGNTIYF. CDR3 DNA sequence: TGTGCCAGCACCTTAGTCCTGTTCTCTGGAAACACCATATATTTT. This chain uses TRBV25-1 with TRBJ1-3; D gene unclear. Trimming left V 7 bases short and J 0 bases short, with 13 bases between. This CDR3 comprises 15 residues. Germline CDR1 is MGHDK and CDR2 is SYGVNS.

The J gene is TRBJ1-3, the V gene TRBV15; 7 bases are a match to TRBD1. Germline V gene lookup returns CDR1 LNHNV and CDR2 YYDKDF (reference sequence). This CDR3 comprises 16 residues. V was pared by 4 bases and J by 8 bases, with 14 bases of the junction left unmatched. The CDR3 sequence: CATSIDRVSYGYTIYF. In DNA, the CDR3 is TGTGCCACCAGCATAGACAGGGTGAGCTATGGCTACACCATATATTTT.

Many counts were recorded for this clonotype. This chain uses TRBV19 with TRBJ1-5, with a possible D match to TRBD1 (5 bases). Trimming left V 5 bases short and J 7 bases short, with 12 bases between. The CDR3 spans 13 residues. The germline V gene has CDR1 LNHDA and CDR2 SQIVND (reference sequence). The CDR3 loop reads CASSGGLGQPQHF. In nucleotides, the CDR3 is TGTGCCAGTAGTGGGGGTCTCGGCCAGCCCCAGCATTTT.

This chain connects TRBV2 to TRBJ1-5, with D maybe TRBD1 (6 bases). Germline-derived CDR1 and CDR2 are SNHLY and FYNNEI. Trimming stripped 4 bases from V and 11 bases from J, with 18 bases between. The CDR3 consists of 14 residues. The CDR3 DNA is TGTGCCAGCAGTGCTGGACAGACCCAAGAGACCCAGCATTTT. It specifies CASSAGQTQETQHF.

The chain links TRBV7-9 to TRBJ2-6; TRBD1 might be the D (5 bases). V was clipped by 1 base and J by 2 bases, with 12 bases between them. CDR1 is SEHNR, CDR2 FQNEAQ, per germline (reference sequence). The CDR3 spans 17 residues. The CDR3 protein is CASSLELPGPGANVLTF. In DNA form, the CDR3 reads TGTGCCAGCAGCTTAGAACTTCCAGGGCCTGGGGCCAACGTCCTGACTTTC. The variable domain in full, completed from reference TRBV7-9 and TRBJ2-6, reads DTGVSQNPRHKITKRGQNVTFRCDPISEHNRLYWYRQTLGQGPEFLTYFQNEAQLEKSRLLSDRFSAERPKGSFSTLEIQRTEQGDSAMYLCASSLELPGPGANVLTFGAGSRLTVL.

Only a few counts were recorded for this clonotype. This chain links TRBV7-9 with TRBJ1-4; D may be TRBD1 (5 bases). Germline CDR1 reads SEHNR; CDR2 reads FQNEAQ (reference sequence). The CDR3 is 15 amino acids. The ends were cut back, 2 bases at V and 7 bases at J, with 14 bases in the middle. DNA of the CDR3: TGTGCCAGCAGCTTAACAACAGGAATCCCTGAAAAACTGTTTTTT. Encoded protein: CASSLTTGIPEKLFF.

The CDR3 nucleotides are TGTGCTAAACTAGCGGGTAACTCTGGGGCCAACGTCCTGACTTTC. Translation: CAKLAGNSGANVLTF. The chain joins TRBV25-1 to TRBJ2-6, with 9 positions matching TRBD2. CDR3 size: 15 residues. Germline assignment: CDR1 MGHDK and CDR2 SYGVNS.